The clone carrying this T cell receptor beta chain has only a few counts. Its antigen is unknown. This sample stems from a study of cytomegalovirus exposure and HLA in healthy donors. Study overall: A later analysis reported the roughly 130 validation repertoires used the same platform as the 550 to 700 first-cohort repertoires. Overall study results and limits: The tendency of first-cohort TCR clusters to co-occur in the 120 validation repertoires was the finding of a later analysis. The classifier reportedly diagnosed cytomegalovirus status with high specificity and sensitivity.

Donors were drawn from the approximately 120-subject validation cohort, separate from the approximately 680-subject first cohort. Using immunoSEQ multiplex PCR, the repertoire was profiled, and TCRdb retains in-frame clones only, with some absent. The table records roughly 150,000 clones, less than 90% of them present only once. The germline CDR1 and CDR2 sequences are KGHSH and LQKENI. This CDR3 comprises 16 residues. J gave up 4 bases and V 3 bases, and 6 bases lay outside the gene matches. Sequences were obtained from PBMCs. This TCR came from a woman aged 25-40 years in good health and CMV-seronegative. The chain combines TRBV18 with TRBJ2-3; 11 bases map to TRBD2. CDR3 in DNA: TGTGCCAGCTCACCCACTAGCGGGAGTAGTGCAGATACGCAGTATTTT. Encoded protein: CASSPTSGSSADTQYF. Full variable domain (rest looked up from reference TRBV18 and TRBJ2-3): NAGVMQNPRHLVRRRGQEARLRCSPMKGHSHVYWYRQLPEEGLKFMVYLQKENIIDESGMPKERFSAEFPKEGPSILRIQQVVRGDSAAYFCASSPTSGSSADTQYFGPGTRLTVL.